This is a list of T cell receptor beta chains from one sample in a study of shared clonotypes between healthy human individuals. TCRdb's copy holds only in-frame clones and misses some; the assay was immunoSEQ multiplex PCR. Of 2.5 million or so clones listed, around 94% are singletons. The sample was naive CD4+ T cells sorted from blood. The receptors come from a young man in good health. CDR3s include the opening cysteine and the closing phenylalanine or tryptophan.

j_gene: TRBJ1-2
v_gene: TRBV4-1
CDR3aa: CASSQVPADYGYTF

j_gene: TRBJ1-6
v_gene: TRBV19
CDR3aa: CASSTGTNSPLHF

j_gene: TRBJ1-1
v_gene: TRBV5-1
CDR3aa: CASSLRQGGNTEAFF

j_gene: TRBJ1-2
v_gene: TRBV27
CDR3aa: CASSLAQADGYTF

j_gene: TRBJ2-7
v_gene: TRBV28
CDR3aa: CASSLAQGPSYEQYF

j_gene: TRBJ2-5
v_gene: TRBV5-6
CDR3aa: CASSPRQETQYF

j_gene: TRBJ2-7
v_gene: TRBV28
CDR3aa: CASSRGGTGVWEQYF

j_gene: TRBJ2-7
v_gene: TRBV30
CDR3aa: CAWSSGGAFFEQYF

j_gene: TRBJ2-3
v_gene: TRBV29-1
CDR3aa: CSVERTVGTDTQYF

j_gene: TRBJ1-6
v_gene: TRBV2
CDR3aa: CASSSDNSPLHF

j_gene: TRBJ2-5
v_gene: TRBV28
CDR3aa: CASSETPKDQETQYF

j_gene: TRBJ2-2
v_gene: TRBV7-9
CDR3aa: CASSLGRETGELFF

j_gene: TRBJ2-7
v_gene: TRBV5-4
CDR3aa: CASSLGPPAYEQYF

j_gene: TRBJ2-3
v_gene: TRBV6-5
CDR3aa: CASSYGIITDTQYF

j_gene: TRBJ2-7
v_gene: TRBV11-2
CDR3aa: CASSASPGEQYF

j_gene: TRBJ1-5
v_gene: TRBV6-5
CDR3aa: CASSYSSGNQPQHF

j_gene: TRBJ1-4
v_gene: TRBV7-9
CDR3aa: CASSSSDEKLFF

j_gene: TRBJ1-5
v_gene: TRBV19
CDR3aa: CASSIGEKVGGQPQHF

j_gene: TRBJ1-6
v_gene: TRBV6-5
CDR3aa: CASSYSGHLPLHF

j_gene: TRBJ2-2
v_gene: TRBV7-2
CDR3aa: CASSPNSATGELFF

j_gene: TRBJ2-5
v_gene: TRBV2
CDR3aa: CASSGMGGPYQETQYF

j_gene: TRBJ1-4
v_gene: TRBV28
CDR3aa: CASSSLSPGGEKLFF